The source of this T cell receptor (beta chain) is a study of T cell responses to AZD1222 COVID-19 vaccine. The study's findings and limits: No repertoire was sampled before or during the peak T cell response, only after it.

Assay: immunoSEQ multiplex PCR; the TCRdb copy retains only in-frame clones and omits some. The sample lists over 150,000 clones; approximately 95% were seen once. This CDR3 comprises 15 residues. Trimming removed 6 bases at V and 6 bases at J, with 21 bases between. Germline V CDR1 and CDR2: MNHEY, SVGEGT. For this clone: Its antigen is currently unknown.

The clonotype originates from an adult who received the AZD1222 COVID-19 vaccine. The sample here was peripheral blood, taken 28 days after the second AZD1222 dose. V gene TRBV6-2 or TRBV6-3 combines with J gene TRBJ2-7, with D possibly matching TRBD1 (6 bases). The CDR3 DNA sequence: TGTGCCAGCAGCAGGGGCTTATTGGGGGCCGGCGAGCAGTACTTC. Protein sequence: CASSRGLLGAGEQYF.